The 26 T cell receptor beta chains reported below all come from one sample, sequenced in a study of cytomegalovirus exposure and HLA in healthy donors. A multiplex PCR was run with 60 Vbeta primers and 13 Jbeta primers. Some clones are missing from TCRdb's copy, which holds only in-frame ones; the method was immunoSEQ multiplex PCR. Counted here are 100,000 to 130,000 clones, approximately 76% occurring once; the ten biggest clones make up approximately 2.2%. The sample taken for sequencing was PBMCs. Every receptor here comes from a young man in good health and CMV-seronegative.

This chain links TRBV18 with TRBJ1-5; TRBD1 might be the D (6 bases). The germline V gene has CDR1 KGHSH and CDR2 LQKENI. The CDR3 covers 13 residues. V was trimmed by 5 bases and J by 6 bases, leaving 11 bases between them. The CDR3 sequence: CASSRPQGQPQHF. The CDR3 nucleotides are TGTGCCAGCTCAAGACCACAGGGTCAGCCCCAGCATTTT.

The chain carries TRBV29-1 and TRBJ1-3; possibly TRBD1 for D (5 bases). CDR3 length: 13 residues. V gave up 3 bases and J gave up 2 bases, with 8 bases separating them. Germline CDR1 is SQVTM and CDR2 is ANQGSEA. CDR3 residues: CSVDGGTGNTIYF. The CDR3 bases are TGCAGCGTTGACGGGGGGACTGGAAACACCATATATTTT.

The V gene is TRBV19, the J gene TRBJ1-2, with TRBD1 as a possible D gene (5 bases). The germline gives CDR1 LNHDA, CDR2 SQIVND (reference sequence). Trimming pared 6 bases from V and 8 bases from J, leaving 19 bases between. The CDR3 length is 14 residues. CDR3 region: CASSSTVFPSGYTF. As DNA, the CDR3 is TGTGCCAGTAGCTCGACAGTTTTTCCCTCCGGCTACACCTTC.

The chain is built from TRBV5-6 and TRBJ2-7; 13 bases line up with TRBD2. Germline V lookup: CDR1 SGHDT, CDR2 YYEEEE. The J segment lost 6 bases and the V segment lost 3 bases, leaving 6 bases of the junction unmatched. This CDR3 has 15 amino acids. CDR3 nucleotide sequence: TGTGCCAGCAGCTACGGGACTAGCGGGGCGGGCGAGCAGTACTTC. This sequence encodes CASSYGTSGAGEQYF. The full variable domain, with the rest looked up from reference TRBV5-6 and TRBJ2-7, is DAGVTQSPTHLIKTRGQQVTLRCSPKSGHDTVSWYQQALGQGPQFIFQYYEEEERQRGNFPDRFSGHQFPNYSSELNVNALLLGDSALYLCASSYGTSGAGEQYFGPGTRLTVT.

The chain carries TRBV6-1 and TRBJ2-5, with TRBD2 matching over 12 bases. Looked up from germline, CDR1 is MNHNS and CDR2 is SASEGT. The V gene end was trimmed by 5 bases and the J gene end by 3 bases; junction bases not matched to a gene: 4. This CDR3 is built from 15 residues. The CDR3 nucleotides read TGTGCCAGCAGTAGCCGACTAGCGGGGGAAGAGACCCAGTACTTC. Its protein product is CASSSRLAGEETQYF.

The chain uses TRBV9 and TRBJ1-4, with 7 bases lining up with TRBD1. Germline CDR1 reads SGDLS; CDR2 reads YYNGEE. Trimming removed 4 bases from V and 6 bases from J; junction bases left unmatched: 9. This CDR3 comprises 15 residues. The CDR3 loop is CASSSAGQAHEKLFF. CDR3 nucleotide sequence: TGTGCCAGCAGCTCGGCCGGACAGGCGCATGAAAAACTGTTTTTT.

This clone was observed a single time. The V gene is TRBV19, the J gene TRBJ1-1, with 9 bases fitting TRBD1. This CDR3 has 17 amino acids. V was pared by 3 bases and J by 5 bases, with 13 bases of the junction left unmatched. In germline, CDR1 is LNHDA, CDR2 SQIVND (reference sequence). CDR3 region: CASSIGGIQGAITEAFF. The CDR3 region has the DNA TGTGCCAGTAGTATTGGTGGGATACAGGGGGCGATAACTGAAGCTTTCTTT.

This clone appeared a single time. The chain employs TRBV28 and TRBJ2-3; a weak D match, TRBD2 (6 bases). CDR1 and CDR2 from the germline V gene are MDHEN and SYDVKM. The V end was cut by 9 bases, the J end by 0 bases, with 25 bases between. The CDR3 length is 18 residues. The CDR3 DNA reads as TGTGCCAGTGCGCCCCTTCTATATAGCGGAGTTAGCACAGATACGCAGTATTTT. Translated: CASAPLLYSGVSTDTQYF.

The chain couples TRBV6-5 to TRBJ2-7, with 7 bases that match TRBD2. This CDR3 has 15 residues. Germline CDR1 reads MNHEY; CDR2 reads SVGAGI. V dropped 0 bases and J dropped 5; count of bases not matched to a gene: 7. CDR3 nucleotide sequence: TGTGCCAGCAGTTACTCGATACTAGCGAGGCACGAGCAGTACTTC. This translates into CASSYSILARHEQYF.

This chain joins TRBV11-2 and TRBJ2-5, with TRBD2 as a possible D gene (6 bases). The CDR3 extends over 17 amino acids. Germline lookup yields CDR1 SGHAT and CDR2 FQNNGV. The V end was cut by 1 base, the J end by 1 base, with 16 bases between. This CDR3 is CASSLGASGGVQETQYF. The CDR3 region has the DNA TGTGCCAGCAGCTTAGGGGCATCAGGAGGGGTCCAAGAGACCCAGTACTTC.

The chain recombines TRBV18 with TRBJ1-5; tentatively, D is TRBD1 (6 bases). This CDR3 region has 16 residues. Trimming took off 3 bases at V and 4 bases at J, with 16 bases between the two ends. Germline V lookup: CDR1 KGHSH, CDR2 LQKENI. This chain's CDR3 is CASSPGAPLSNQPQHF. In DNA, the CDR3 is TGTGCCAGCTCACCGGGGGCTCCTTTGAGTAATCAGCCCCAGCATTTT.

The rearrangement uses TRBV15 and TRBJ2-7; D unresolved. The germline V gene has CDR1 LNHNV and CDR2 YYDKDF (reference sequence). Trimming took 2 bases from V and 5 from J, leaving 10 bases between them. The length of the CDR3 is 13 residues. The CDR3 here is CATSRSTRDEQYF. The CDR3 nucleotides are TGTGCCACCAGCAGATCAACACGTGACGAGCAGTACTTC. The full variable domain, with the rest looked up from reference TRBV15 and TRBJ2-7, is DAMVIQNPRYQVTQFGKPVTLSCSQTLNHNVMYWYQQKSSQAPKLLFHYYDKDFNNEADTPDNFQSRRPNTSFCFLDIRSPGLGDTAMYLCATSRSTRDEQYFGPGTRLTVT.

The chain combines TRBV27 with TRBJ2-5, with TRBD2 identical over 14 bases. Germline V gives CDR1 MNHEY, CDR2 SMNVEV (reference sequence). V lost 8 bases and J lost 5; bases outside the gene matches: 7. CDR3 size: 15 residues. Here the CDR3 DNA reads TGTGCCAGCGGCGGACTAGCGGGGGGAGGTGAGACCCAGTACTTC. Its translation is CASGGLAGGGETQYF.

The table lists this clone with a count of one. This chain uses TRBV21-1 with TRBJ2-7; the table names TRBD1, a call not compared with the DNA. TRBV21-1 is flagged as a pseudogene. The CDR3 extends over 13 amino acids. As DNA, the CDR3 is TGTGCCAGCAGAAGGGACAGGGGGTGCGAGCAGTACTTC. This sequence encodes CASRRDRGCEQYF.

The table lists this clone with a count of one. The CDR3 here is CATADGRTEAFF. CDR3 DNA: TGTGCCACTGCGGACGGGAGAACTGAAGCTTTCTTT. V usage is TRBV15 and J usage is TRBJ1-1; D remains ambiguous. The CDR3 loop spans 12 amino acids. Per the germline V gene, CDR1 is LNHNV and CDR2 is YYDKDF (reference sequence). V was shortened by 9 bases and J by 5 bases, with 13 bases between the two germline ends.

This chain joins TRBV29-1 and TRBJ2-7; a weak D match, TRBD2 (6 bases). The ends were cut back, 4 bases at V and 6 bases at J, with 13 bases in the middle. Germline-derived CDR1 and CDR2 are SQVTM and ANQGSEA. The CDR3 is made up of 12 amino acids. This chain's CDR3 is CSVGGRGFEQYF. The CDR3, as DNA: TGCAGCGTTGGGGGTCGGGGGTTCGAGCAGTACTTC.

J is TRBJ1-6 and V is TRBV2, with 8 bases matching TRBD1. Germline CDR1 is SNHLY and CDR2 is FYNNEI. This CDR3 has 16 residues. With V trimmed by 0 bases and J by 8 bases, 6 bases remained unmatched. CDR3 loop: CASSEARGQGYSPLHF. The CDR3 DNA reads as TGTGCCAGCAGTGAAGCCCGCGGACAGGGCTATTCACCCCTCCACTTT.

This sequence joins TRBV7-3 and TRBJ1-1; D is unclear. This CDR3 has 13 amino acids. Trimming stripped 5 bases from V and 1 base from J, with 8 bases between. The germline V gene has CDR1 SGHTA and CDR2 FQGTGA. For the CDR3, the DNA is TGTGCCAGCAGCGCGACTGGGAACACTGAAGCTTTCTTT. Translated, it gives CASSATGNTEAFF. Supplemented by reference TRBV7-3 and TRBJ1-1, the full variable domain reads GAGVSQTPSNKVTEKGKYVELRCDPISGHTALYWYRQSLGQGPEFLIYFQGTGAADDSGLPNDRFFAVRPEGSVSTLKIQRTERGDSAVYLCASSATGNTEAFFGQGTRLTVV.

The CDR3 bases are TGTGCCAGCAGCCCGCCTGGACAGGCTGGAAACACCATATATTTT. It translates to CASSPPGQAGNTIYF. V is TRBV5-4 and J is TRBJ1-3; 7 bases map to TRBD1. The V and J ends lost 4 bases and 2 bases, in that order; junction bases with no gene match: 6. The CDR3 totals 15 residues. Per the germline V gene, CDR1 is SGHNT and CDR2 is YYREEE (reference sequence).

V is TRBV18 and J is TRBJ2-2; TRBD1 agrees at 8 bases. Germline-derived CDR1 and CDR2 are KGHSH and LQKENI. The junction had 5 bases not matched to a gene; V was cut back by 3 bases and J by 5 bases. The CDR3 consists of 15 residues. CDR3 DNA: TGTGCCAGCTCACCGCTGCAGGGGGCAACCGGGGAGCTGTTTTTT. Protein sequence: CASSPLQGATGELFF.

The chain recombines TRBV10-1 with TRBJ2-1; 7 nucleotides line up with TRBD1. After removal of 2 bases from V and 6 bases from J, the junction contained 4 bases not matched to a gene. CDR1 and CDR2 (germline): WNHNN, SYGVQD (reference sequence). This CDR3 contains 14 residues. CDR3 nucleotides: TGCGCCAGCAGTGAGGAGGGGGCGGTCAATGAGCAGTTCTTC. Amino acid sequence: CASSEEGAVNEQFF.

The rearrangement joins TRBV5-5 to TRBJ2-1, with 9 bases matching TRBD2. The CDR3 is 16 residues long. CDR1 and CDR2 (germline): SGHKS, YYEKEE (reference sequence). The V segment lost 0 bases and the J segment 2 bases; nucleotides outside the gene matches: 3. The DNA for the CDR3 is TGTGCCAGCAGCTTGGTGGTAGCGGGGGCCTACAATGAGCAGTTCTTC. As protein: CASSLVVAGAYNEQFF.

Concerning this clone: One end of the junction varies from germline; a read error may be responsible. This sequence joins TRBV6-1 and TRBJ1-2; TRBD1 might be the D (5 bases). This CDR3 is built from 13 residues. Germline V gives CDR1 MNHNS, CDR2 SASEGT. CDR3 sequence reads: CASAAGGYYGYPF. The DNA of the CDR3 is TGTGCCAGCGCCGCCGGGGGATACTATGGCTACCCCTTC.

In this sample, this clone turned up once. V gene TRBV6-4 combines with J gene TRBJ1-2; no definite D call. Looked up from germline, CDR1 is MRHNA and CDR2 is SNTAGT. This CDR3 comprises 13 residues. The V and J ends lost 8 bases and 4 bases respectively, with 14 bases between them. Here the CDR3 DNA reads TGTGCCAGCGCCCCATCCACTGGCTATGGCTACACCTTC. As protein: CASAPSTGYGYTF.

The table lists this clone with a few counts. V usage is TRBV11-2 and J usage is TRBJ1-2, with unresolved D. In germline, CDR1 is SGHAT, CDR2 FQNNGV. The CDR3 extends over 12 amino acids. V was shortened by 2 bases and J by 1 base, with 2 bases between the two germline ends. The CDR3 reads CASSLYNYGYTF. The DNA for the CDR3 is TGTGCCAGCAGCTTATATAACTATGGCTACACCTTC.

The rearrangement joins TRBV7-8 to TRBJ2-2; the match to TRBD2 covers 7 bases. V was clipped by 0 bases and J by 1 base; unmatched bases: 11. Per germline, CDR1 SGHVS and CDR2 FQNEAQ. The CDR3 runs to 19 residues. CDR3: CASSLASVGGDLNTGELFF. The CDR3 DNA is TGTGCCAGCAGCTTAGCGTCCGTGGGAGGGGACTTGAACACCGGGGAGCTGTTTTTT. Full variable domain (remainder filled in from reference TRBV7-8 and TRBJ2-2): GAGVSQSPRYKVAKRGQDVALRCDPISGHVSLFWYQQALGQGPEFLTYFQNEAQLDKSGLPSDRFFAERPEGSVSTLKIQRTQQEDSAVYLCASSLASVGGDLNTGELFFGEGSRLTVL.